The clone carrying this TCR beta chain was counted at least ten times. The CDR3 contains 14 residues. From germline, CDR1 is SGHTA and CDR2 FQGNSA. Trimming took off 5 bases at V and 7 bases at J, with 15 bases between the two ends. This entry belongs to a study of PD-L1 blockade in urothelial cancer. Turning to the study itself: About nine tenths of the roughly 29 patients were men who had bladder-origin urothelial cancer.

Urothelial carcinoma, locally advanced or metastatic, affected the patients. Spiking of synthetic TCR analog templates was performed in each PCR. Data came from immunoSEQ multiplex PCR; TCRdb stores just in-frame clones and leaves some out. The table has 40,000 or so clones, roughly four fifths seen once. The origin of this receptor is a man in his 70s with urothelial cancer. The chain is built from TRBV7-2 and TRBJ2-1, with D tentatively TRBD2 (5 bases). The specimen comprised PBMCs, sampled around atezolizumab (anti-PD-L1) treatment. CDR3 region: CASSREAVRNEQFF. Written as DNA, the CDR3 is TGTGCCAGCAGCCGAGAAGCGGTTCGGAATGAGCAGTTCTTC.